Shown below are 27 T cell receptor beta chains from a single sample sequenced in a study of T cell repertoires in cytomegalovirus infection. TCRdb reanalysed the reads using MiXCR and keeps one entry per CDR3 protein. The sample lists roughly 230,000 distinct CDR3 sequences; approximately 13% were seen once. Sequencing was performed on PBMCs. These receptor sequences come from a human donor in good health (CMV status not recorded). Some clones in this sample may be carry-over from other donors' samples.

Worth noting for this clonotype: With a much larger clone just one base away, this may be a read error. V and J are TRBV5-5 and TRBJ2-5; D is uncertain. Germline V gene sequence: CDR1 SGHKS, CDR2 YYEKEE (reference sequence). The CDR3 loop spans 14 amino acids. In DNA form, the CDR3 reads TGTGCCAGCAGCTTGGCGGCACCACAAGAGACCCGGTACTTC. Protein sequence: CASSLAAPQETRYF.

In this sample, this clonotype turned up once. The CDR3 sequence: CAISVAGRPNTEAFF. The CDR3 nucleotides are TGTGCCATCAGTGTGGCAGGGAGGCCGAACACTGAAGCTTTCTTT. V is TRBV10-3 and J is TRBJ1-1; possible D gene TRBD1, 5 bases. V gave up 4 bases and J gave up 1 base, with 13 bases separating them. Germline lookup yields CDR1 ENHRY and CDR2 SYGVKD. The CDR3 length is 15 residues.

This clonotype turned up a few times. V and J are TRBV19 and TRBJ2-6, with TRBD2 as a possible D gene (6 bases). Trimming took off 1 base at V and 0 bases at J, with 10 bases between the two ends. This CDR3 comprises 17 residues. Germline V gene data show CDR1 as LNHDA and CDR2 as SQIVND (reference sequence). DNA for the CDR3: TGTGCCAGTAGTATAGGGGAGGTCCTCTCTGGGGCCAACGTCCTGACTTTC. Translating it yields CASSIGEVLSGANVLTF. The full variable domain, with the rest looked up from reference TRBV19 and TRBJ2-6, is DGGITQSPKYLFRKEGQNVTLSCEQNLNHDAMYWYRQDPGQGLRLIYYSQIVNDFQKGDIAEGYSVSREKKESFPLTVTSAQKNPTAFYLCASSIGEVLSGANVLTFGAGSRLTVL.

This clonotype has at least ten counts. The DNA of the CDR3 is TGTGCCACCAGCCCCGGAAAGGAGACTAGCACAGATACGCAGTATTTT. The encoded protein is CATSPGKETSTDTQYF. The rearrangement uses TRBV24-1 and TRBJ2-3; D ambiguous. Germline V gives CDR1 KGHDR, CDR2 SFDVKD. CDR3 length equals 16 residues. With 7 bases removed from V and 0 bases from J, the gap between germline ends came to 16 bases.

This clonotype showed up just a few times. The rearrangement uses TRBV29-1 and TRBJ2-7; D gene ambiguous. V was clipped by 6 bases and J by 1 base, with 13 bases between them. Germline V gene data show CDR1 as SQVTM and CDR2 as ANQGSEA. CDR3 length equals 13 residues. Written as DNA, the CDR3 is TGCAGCGTAGGATCGGGTACTTCCTACGAGCAGTACTTC. This sequence encodes CSVGSGTSYEQYF.

This clonotype was seen many times. The chain is built from TRBV6-2 or TRBV6-3 and TRBJ2-7, with D possibly matching TRBD2 (7 bases). The CDR3 sequence is 13 residues long. Germline CDR1 reads MNHEY; CDR2 reads SVGEGT. V was clipped by 7 bases and J by 3 bases, with 13 bases between them. In DNA, the CDR3 is TGTGCCAGCACTCCAGGGGAGGGCTACGAGCAGTACTTC. Protein: CASTPGEGYEQYF.

This clonotype came up a few times. The gene calls are TRBV28 and TRBJ1-1; 9 bases are shared with TRBD1. The germline CDR1 and CDR2 sequences are MDHEN and SYDVKM. CDR3 length equals 14 residues. V lost 8 bases and J lost 4; bases outside the gene matches: 8. CDR3 residues: CASGANRGRTEAFF. The CDR3 DNA reads TGTGCCAGCGGAGCGAACAGGGGGCGCACTGAAGCTTTCTTT.

This clonotype has a count of ten or more. The J gene is TRBJ2-5, the V gene TRBV7-2; 10 positions agree with TRBD2. The V gene end was trimmed by 5 bases and the J gene end by 4 bases; junction bases not matched to a gene: 13. The germline gives CDR1 SGHTA, CDR2 FQGNSA. This CDR3 spans 17 amino acids. The CDR3 region has the DNA TGTGCCAGCAGCGCATTTGGGGCTAGCGGGAGTTTAGAGACCCAGTACTTC. This gives the protein CASSAFGASGSLETQYF.

This clonotype turned up a few times. This CDR3 reads CASLSEGTDTQYF. CDR3 coding DNA: TGTGCCAGCCTCTCCGAAGGCACAGATACGCAGTATTTT. The chain recombines TRBV18 with TRBJ2-3; D is ambiguous. Trimming cost V 8 bases and J 1 base, with 10 bases left between them. The CDR3 runs to 13 residues. In germline, CDR1 is KGHSH, CDR2 LQKENI. The whole variable domain, filled in from reference TRBV18 and TRBJ2-3, reads NAGVMQNPRHLVRRRGQEARLRCSPMKGHSHVYWYRQLPEEGLKFMVYLQKENIIDESGMPKERFSAEFPKEGPSILRIQQVVRGDSAAYFCASLSEGTDTQYFGPGTRLTVL.

This clonotype was detected ten times or more. CDR3 protein: CASSEAGGEYEQYF. In nucleotides, the CDR3 is TGTGCCAGCAGTGAAGCAGGGGGCGAGTACGAGCAGTACTTC. The J gene is TRBJ2-7, the V gene TRBV6-1; 7 bases agree with TRBD1. The CDR3 is 14 residues long. Germline V gives CDR1 MNHNS, CDR2 SASEGT. Trimming took 0 bases from V and 4 from J; bases not matched to a gene: 3.

The table lists this clonotype with many counts. This sequence joins TRBV7-2 and TRBJ1-3; no definite D call. This CDR3 is built from 16 residues. Germline loops: CDR1 SGHTA, CDR2 FQGNSA. V was shortened by 5 bases and J by 4 bases, with 18 bases between the two germline ends. In nucleotides, the CDR3 is TGTGCCAGCAGCACCCTCCAGGACTTGTACGGAAACACCATATATTTT. Its translation is CASSTLQDLYGNTIYF. The full variable domain, its missing parts supplied by reference TRBV7-2 and TRBJ1-3, is GAGVSQSPSNKVTEKGKDVELRCDPISGHTALYWYRQSLGQGLEFLIYFQGNSAPDKSGLPSDRFSAERTGGSVSTLTIQRTQQEDSAVYLCASSTLQDLYGNTIYFGEGSWLTVV.

This clonotype was seen at least ten times. This chain uses TRBV15 with TRBJ2-2, with a possible D match to TRBD2 (6 bases). V was pared by 8 bases and J by 8 bases, with 18 bases between. There are 14 residues in the CDR3. Per germline, CDR1 LNHNV and CDR2 YYDKDF (reference sequence). The CDR3 sequence is CATQAGWHRGELFF. The CDR3 DNA sequence: TGTGCCACCCAGGCGGGGTGGCACCGGGGGGAGCTGTTTTTT.

Only a few counts were recorded for this clonotype. The V call is TRBV2, the J call TRBJ2-3; D could derive from TRBD1 or TRBD2 (5 bases each). The CDR3 is made up of 14 amino acids. The germline V gene has CDR1 SNHLY and CDR2 FYNNEI. V gave up 3 bases and J gave up 1 base, with 8 bases separating them. CDR3 coding DNA: TGTGCCAGCAGTGAGGGACGGGGCACAGATACGCAGTATTTT. Protein: CASSEGRGTDTQYF.

This clonotype was counted many times. The rearrangement joins TRBV20-1 to TRBJ2-7; D perhaps matches TRBD2 (7 bases). CDR1 and CDR2 (germline): DFQATT, SNEGSKA (reference sequence). Trimming removed 6 bases at V and 2 bases at J, with 14 bases between. The CDR3 loop spans 13 amino acids. The CDR3 coding sequence is TGCAGTGCAAGGGGGGGAATCCCCTACGAGCAGTACTTC. It translates to CSARGGIPYEQYF.

In this sample, this clonotype turned up many times. J is TRBJ1-1 and V is TRBV7-6; D is unresolved. The V gene lost 1 base and the J gene lost 3 bases, with 6 bases spanning the gap. The CDR3 has 13 amino acids. Germline CDR1 SGHVS, CDR2 FNYEAQ. The CDR3 nucleotides are TGTGCCAGCAGCTTAGAATCAGACACTGAAGCTTTCTTT. Protein: CASSLESDTEAFF.

This clonotype occurred a few times. The chain joins TRBV3-1 to TRBJ2-6; D not certain. This CDR3 spans 14 amino acids. Germline V gene sequence: CDR1 LGHDT, CDR2 YNNKEL (reference sequence). Deletions cut 0 bases from V and 4 bases from J, with 4 bases between. The CDR3 is CASSQDVGANVLTF. CDR3 sequence (DNA): TGTGCCAGCAGCCAAGATGTCGGGGCCAACGTCCTGACTTTC. The full variable domain, completed using reference TRBV3-1 and TRBJ2-6, is DTAVSQTPKYLVTQMGNDKSIKCEQNLGHDTMYWYKQDSKKFLKIMFSYNNKELIINETVPNRFSPKSPDKAHLNLHINSLELGDSAVYFCASSQDVGANVLTFGAGSRLTVL.

This clonotype was seen ten or more times. The chain is built from TRBV7-2 and TRBJ2-7, with TRBD2 matching 7 bases. The junction had 9 bases not matched to a gene; V was cut back by 3 bases and J by 7 bases. Germline CDR1 and CDR2: SGHTA and FQGNSA. The CDR3 length is 14 residues. The CDR3 here is CASSFAGESGEQYF. In nucleotides, the CDR3 is TGTGCCAGCAGCTTCGCGGGAGAGTCGGGAGAGCAGTACTTC.

The chain couples TRBV7-9 to TRBJ2-1; 7 bases are shared with TRBD1. V shed 2 bases and J 4 bases; nucleotides not matched to a gene: 5. The V gene's germline CDR1 is SEHNR and CDR2 FQNEAQ (reference sequence). The CDR3 sequence is 15 residues long. The CDR3 protein is CASSLIGGSYNEQFF. CDR3 sequence (DNA): TGTGCCAGCAGCTTAATAGGGGGCTCTTACAATGAGCAGTTCTTC. The full variable domain, its missing parts supplied by reference TRBV7-9 and TRBJ2-1, is DTGVSQNPRHKITKRGQNVTFRCDPISEHNRLYWYRQTLGQGPEFLTYFQNEAQLEKSRLLSDRFSAERPKGSFSTLEIQRTEQGDSAMYLCASSLIGGSYNEQFFGPGTRLTVL.

CDR3 sequence reads: CASSSLGDEQFF. Here the CDR3 DNA reads TGCGCCAGCAGCTCGCTCGGGGATGAGCAGTTCTTC. The gene calls are TRBV5-1 and TRBJ2-1; D might be TRBD2 (5 bases). The CDR3 is made up of 12 amino acids. Between the trimmed V and J ends, which lost 3 bases and 8 bases, there was a span of 9 bases. The germline CDR1 and CDR2 sequences are SGHRS and YFSETQ.

As concerns this clonotype: A much larger clonotype is one base distant, so this may be a read error. The genes are TRBV7-7 and TRBJ1-3, with D possibly matching TRBD1 (6 bases). CDR1 is SSHAT and CDR2 is FNYEAQ in the germline V gene (reference sequence). CDR3 length: 13 residues. V lost 4 bases, J lost 2 bases, and 6 bases lay in between. CDR3 region: CASSSGAGNTIYF. The CDR3, as DNA: TGTGCCAGCAGCTCAGGGGCTGGAAACACCATATATTTT.

This chain links TRBV29-1 with TRBJ2-5, with 8 bases lining up with TRBD2. CDR1 SQVTM and CDR2 ANQGSEA come from the germline V gene. The CDR3 runs 14 residues. Trimming removed 4 bases from V and 1 base from J; junction bases left unmatched: 5. This chain's CDR3 is CSVGELAVQETQYF. The CDR3 DNA is TGCAGCGTTGGCGAACTAGCGGTCCAAGAGACCCAGTACTTC.

This clonotype has just a few counts. CDR3 DNA: TGTGCCAGCAGTGGAGGACCGGGCGAGCAGTACTTC. Translation: CASSGGPGEQYF. The genes are TRBV6-2 or TRBV6-3 and TRBJ2-7, with a weak D call TRBD2 (5 bases). The V end was cut by 5 bases, the J end by 6 bases, with 11 bases between. The germline V gene encodes CDR1 MNHEY and CDR2 SVGEGT. The CDR3 consists of 12 residues.

The chain has TRBV5-5 and TRBJ1-1; D possibly corresponds to TRBD1 (6 bases). This CDR3 has 14 residues. The ends were cut back, 4 bases at V and 6 bases at J, with 16 bases in the middle. CDR1 SGHKS and CDR2 YYEKEE come from the germline V gene (reference sequence). The CDR3 is CASSGLRGRAEAFF. In DNA, the CDR3 is TGTGCCAGCAGCGGACTCAGGGGCAGGGCTGAAGCTTTCTTT.

This clonotype was seen only a few times. The genes are TRBV14 and TRBJ1-1; D remains unclear. V lost 1 base and J 1 base, leaving 10 bases between the germline ends. The CDR3 spans 15 residues. The V gene's germline CDR1 is SGHDN and CDR2 FVKESK. Here the CDR3 reads CASSQGLLGNTEAFF. DNA for the CDR3: TGTGCCAGCAGCCAAGGACTCTTAGGGAACACTGAAGCTTTCTTT. The whole variable domain, filled in from reference TRBV14 and TRBJ1-1, reads EAGVTQFPSHSVIEKGQTVTLRCDPISGHDNLYWYRRVMGKEIKFLLHFVKESKQDESGMPNNRFLAERTGGTYSTLKVQPAELEDSGVYFCASSQGLLGNTEAFFGQGTRLTVV.

This clonotype was seen repeatedly, ten times or more. The chain uses TRBV7-8 and TRBJ1-1; possibly TRBD1 for D (6 bases). Germline values: CDR1 SGHVS, CDR2 FQNEAQ. There are 14 residues in the CDR3. The V gene lost 2 bases and the J gene lost 6 bases, with 13 bases spanning the gap. CDR3 in DNA: TGTGCCAGCAGCTTAAAGGTGGCAGGGGCTGAAGCTTTCTTT. Protein product: CASSLKVAGAEAFF. Full variable domain (rest looked up from reference TRBV7-8 and TRBJ1-1): GAGVSQSPRYKVAKRGQDVALRCDPISGHVSLFWYQQALGQGPEFLTYFQNEAQLDKSGLPSDRFFAERPEGSVSTLKIQRTQQEDSAVYLCASSLKVAGAEAFFGQGTRLTVV.

V gene TRBV29-1 combines with J gene TRBJ2-6; the D is unclear. The germline CDR1 and CDR2 sequences are SQVTM and ANQGSEA. The CDR3 totals 12 residues. Trimming pared 7 bases from V and 3 bases from J, leaving 7 bases between. The CDR3 protein is CSAESGANVLTF. The CDR3 coding sequence is TGCAGCGCGGAGAGTGGGGCCAACGTCCTGACTTTC.

This clonotype was picked up a small number of times. The chain combines TRBV6-5 with TRBJ2-3; D might be TRBD1 (5 bases). The CDR3 runs 13 residues. CDR1 and CDR2 from the germline V gene are MNHEY and SVGAGI. The V end was cut by 5 bases, the J end by 1 base, with 7 bases between. The CDR3 region has the DNA TGTGCCAGCAGTCAGGGTCGCACAGATACGCAGTATTTT. This translates into CASSQGRTDTQYF.